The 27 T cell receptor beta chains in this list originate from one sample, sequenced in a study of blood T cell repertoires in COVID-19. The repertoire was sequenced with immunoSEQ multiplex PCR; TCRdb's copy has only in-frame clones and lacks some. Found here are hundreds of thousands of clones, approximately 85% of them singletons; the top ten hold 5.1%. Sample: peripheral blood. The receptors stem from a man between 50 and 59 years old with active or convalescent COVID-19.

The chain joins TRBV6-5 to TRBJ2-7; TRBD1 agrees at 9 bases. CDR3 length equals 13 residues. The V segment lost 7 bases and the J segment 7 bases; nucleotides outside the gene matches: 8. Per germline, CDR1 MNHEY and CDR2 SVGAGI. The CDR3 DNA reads TGTGCCAGCACGGGACAGGGTATTAAGGAGCAGTACTTC. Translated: CASTGQGIKEQYF.

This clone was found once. CDR3 sequence (DNA): TGCGCCAGCGGTGCTTATGGCGGATACAATGAGCAGTTCTTC. Translating it yields CASGAYGGYNEQFF. This rearrangement joins TRBV10-2 to TRBJ2-1; D gene uncertain. There are 14 residues in the CDR3. With 8 bases removed from V and 4 bases from J, the gap between germline ends came to 15 bases. Germline V gene lookup returns CDR1 WSHSY and CDR2 SAAADI.

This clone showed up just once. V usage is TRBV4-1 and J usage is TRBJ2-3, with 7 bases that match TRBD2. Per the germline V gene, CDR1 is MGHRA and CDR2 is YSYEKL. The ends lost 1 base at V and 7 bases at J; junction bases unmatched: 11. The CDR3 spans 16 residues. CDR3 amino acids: CASSQVGAGSFYTQYF. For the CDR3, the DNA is TGCGCCAGCAGCCAAGTAGGAGCGGGGAGTTTTTATACGCAGTATTTT.

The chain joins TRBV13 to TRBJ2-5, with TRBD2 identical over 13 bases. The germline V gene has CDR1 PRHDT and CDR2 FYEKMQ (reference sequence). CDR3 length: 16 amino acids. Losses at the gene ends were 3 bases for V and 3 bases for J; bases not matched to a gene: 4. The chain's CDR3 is CASSFYGTSGEETQYF. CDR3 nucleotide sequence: TGTGCCAGCAGCTTTTACGGGACTAGCGGGGAAGAGACCCAGTACTTC.

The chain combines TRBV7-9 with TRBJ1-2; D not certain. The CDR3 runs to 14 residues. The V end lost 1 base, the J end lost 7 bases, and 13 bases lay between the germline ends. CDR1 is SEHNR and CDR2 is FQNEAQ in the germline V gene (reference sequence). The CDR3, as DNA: TGTGCCAGCAGCTTAGAGGAGGGAGTGGGTGGCTACACCTTC. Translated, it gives CASSLEEGVGGYTF. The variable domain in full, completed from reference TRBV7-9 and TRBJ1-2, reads DTGVSQNPRHKITKRGQNVTFRCDPISEHNRLYWYRQTLGQGPEFLTYFQNEAQLEKSRLLSDRFSAERPKGSFSTLEIQRTEQGDSAMYLCASSLEEGVGGYTFGSGTRLTVV.

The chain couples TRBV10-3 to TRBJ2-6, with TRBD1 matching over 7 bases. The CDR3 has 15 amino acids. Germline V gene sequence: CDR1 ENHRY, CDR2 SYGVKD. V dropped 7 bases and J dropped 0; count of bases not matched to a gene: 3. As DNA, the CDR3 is TGTGCCATCAACCCAGGGGGCTCTGGGGCCAACGTCCTGACTTTC. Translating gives CAINPGGSGANVLTF.

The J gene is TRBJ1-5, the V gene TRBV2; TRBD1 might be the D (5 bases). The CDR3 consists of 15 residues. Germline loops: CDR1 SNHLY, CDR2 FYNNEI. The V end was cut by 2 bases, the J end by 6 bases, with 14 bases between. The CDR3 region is CASSESRQGGQPQHF. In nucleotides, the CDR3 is TGTGCCAGCAGTGAATCGCGGCAGGGTGGTCAGCCCCAGCATTTT. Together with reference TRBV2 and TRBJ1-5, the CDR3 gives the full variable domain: EPEVTQTPSHQVTQMGQEVILRCVPISNHLYFYWYRQILGQKVEFLVSFYNNEISEKSEIFDDQFSVERPDGSNFTLKIRSTKLEDSAMYFCASSESRQGGQPQHFGDGTRLSIL.

CDR3 nucleotides: TGTGCAGGGGGACACCAAGAGCCCCAGCATTTT. It specifies CAGGHQEPQHF. The J gene is TRBJ1-5, the V gene TRBV19; a weak D match, TRBD1 (6 bases). The CDR3 sequence is 11 residues long. The germline gives CDR1 LNHDA, CDR2 SQIVND (reference sequence). Filled out from reference TRBV19 and TRBJ1-5, the complete variable domain reads DGGITQSPKYLFRKEGQNVTLSCEQNLNHDAMYWYRQDPGQGLRLIYYSQIVNDFQKGDIAEGYSVSREKKESFPLTVTSAQKNPTAFYLCAGGHQEPQHFGDGTRLSIL.

The CDR3, as DNA: TGTGCCAGTAGTGCGCGACAGGGCCGTGACAATCAGCCCCAGCATTTT. Translation: CASSARQGRDNQPQHF. This chain connects TRBV19 to TRBJ1-5; 7 bases are a match to TRBD1. The CDR3 covers 16 residues. Germline CDR1 and CDR2: LNHDA and SQIVND (reference sequence). The ends lost 5 bases at V and 3 bases at J; junction bases unmatched: 10.

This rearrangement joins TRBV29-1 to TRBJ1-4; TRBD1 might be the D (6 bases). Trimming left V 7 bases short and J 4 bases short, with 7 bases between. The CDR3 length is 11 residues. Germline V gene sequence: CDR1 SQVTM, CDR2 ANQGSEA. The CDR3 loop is CSGQDNEKLFF. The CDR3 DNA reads TGCAGCGGACAGGATAATGAAAAACTGTTTTTT.

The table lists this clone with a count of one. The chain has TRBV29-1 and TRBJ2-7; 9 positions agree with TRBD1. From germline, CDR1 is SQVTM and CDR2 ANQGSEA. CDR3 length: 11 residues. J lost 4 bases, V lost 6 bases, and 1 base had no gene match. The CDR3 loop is CSVTGGYEQYF. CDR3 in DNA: TGCAGCGTGACAGGGGGGTACGAGCAGTACTTC.

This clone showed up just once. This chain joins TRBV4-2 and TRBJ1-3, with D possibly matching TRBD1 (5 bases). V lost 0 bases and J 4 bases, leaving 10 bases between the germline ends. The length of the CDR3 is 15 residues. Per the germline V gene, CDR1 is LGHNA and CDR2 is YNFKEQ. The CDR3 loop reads CASSQDVRGGNTIYF. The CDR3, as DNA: TGTGCCAGCAGCCAAGATGTTAGGGGCGGAAACACCATATATTTT.

The CDR3 sequence is CASSQDRGGTGSGNTIYF. Here the CDR3 DNA reads TGCGCCAGCAGCCAAGATCGGGGGGGGACAGGGTCCGGAAACACCATATATTTT. J is TRBJ1-3 and V is TRBV4-3; 9 bases align to TRBD1. V gave up 0 bases and J gave up 4 bases; unmatched junction bases: 10. The CDR3 runs to 18 residues. Germline loops: CDR1 LGHNA, CDR2 YSLEER.

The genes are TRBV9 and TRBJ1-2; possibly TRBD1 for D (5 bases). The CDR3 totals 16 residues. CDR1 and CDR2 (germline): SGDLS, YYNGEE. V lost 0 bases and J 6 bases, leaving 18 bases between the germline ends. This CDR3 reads CASSVASTGRSDGYTF. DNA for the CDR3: TGTGCCAGCAGCGTAGCCAGTACAGGAAGGTCGGATGGCTACACCTTC.

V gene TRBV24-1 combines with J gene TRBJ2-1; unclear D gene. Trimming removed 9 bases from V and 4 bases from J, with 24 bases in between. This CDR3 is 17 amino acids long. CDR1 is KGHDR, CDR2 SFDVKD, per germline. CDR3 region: CATRSGSSVERYNEQFF. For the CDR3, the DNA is TGTGCCACCCGAAGTGGGTCCAGCGTTGAGAGGTACAATGAGCAGTTCTTC.

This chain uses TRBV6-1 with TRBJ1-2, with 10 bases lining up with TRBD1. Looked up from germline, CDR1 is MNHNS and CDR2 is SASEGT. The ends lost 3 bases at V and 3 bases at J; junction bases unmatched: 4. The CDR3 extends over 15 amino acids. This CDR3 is CASSDRDRGYYGYTF. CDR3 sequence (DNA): TGTGCCAGCAGTGACCGGGACAGGGGATACTATGGCTACACCTTC.

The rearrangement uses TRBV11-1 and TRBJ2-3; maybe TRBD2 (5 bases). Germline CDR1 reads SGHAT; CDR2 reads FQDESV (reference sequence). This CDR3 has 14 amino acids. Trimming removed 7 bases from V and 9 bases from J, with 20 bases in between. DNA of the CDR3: TGTGCCAGCACTCACAGCGCCGGGGTTCGGACGCAGTATTTT. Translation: CASTHSAGVRTQYF.

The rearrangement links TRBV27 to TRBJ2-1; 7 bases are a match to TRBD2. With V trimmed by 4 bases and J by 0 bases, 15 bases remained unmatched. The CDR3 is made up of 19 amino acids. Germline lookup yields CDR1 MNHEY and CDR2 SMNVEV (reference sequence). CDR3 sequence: CASSSSGGEVGYSYNEQFF. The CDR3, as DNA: TGTGCCAGCAGTTCCTCGGGGGGTGAGGTGGGGTACTCCTACAATGAGCAGTTCTTC.

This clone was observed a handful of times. The CDR3 here is CSVGRGVNQPQHF. As DNA, the CDR3 is TGCAGCGTTGGCCGCGGTGTGAATCAGCCCCAGCATTTT. The V call is TRBV29-1, the J call TRBJ1-5; D not certain. The CDR3 length is 13 residues. Trimming left V 4 bases short and J 4 bases short, with 11 bases between. The germline V gene has CDR1 SQVTM and CDR2 ANQGSEA.

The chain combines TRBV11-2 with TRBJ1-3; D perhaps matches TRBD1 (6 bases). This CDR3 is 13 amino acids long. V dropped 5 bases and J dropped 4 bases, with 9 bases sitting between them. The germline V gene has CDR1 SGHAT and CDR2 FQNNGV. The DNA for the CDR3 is TGTGCCAGCAGCGGACAGTCCGGAAACACCATATATTTT. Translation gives CASSGQSGNTIYF.

CDR3 sequence reads: CASSLVGGDYTGELFF. In nucleotides, the CDR3 is TGTGCCAGCAGCTTAGTAGGTGGGGACTACACCGGGGAGCTGTTTTTT. This chain joins TRBV7-2 and TRBJ2-2; D might be TRBD2 (6 bases). With 1 base removed from V and 3 bases from J, the gap between germline ends came to 12 bases. The CDR3 loop spans 16 amino acids. Per germline, CDR1 SGHTA and CDR2 FQGNSA.

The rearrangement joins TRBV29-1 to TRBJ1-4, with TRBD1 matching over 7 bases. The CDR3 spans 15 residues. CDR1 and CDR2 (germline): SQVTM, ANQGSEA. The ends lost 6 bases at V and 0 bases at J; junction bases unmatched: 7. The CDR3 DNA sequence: TGCAGCGTGCCCGGGACAGCCTCAACTAATGAAAAACTGTTTTTT. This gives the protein CSVPGTASTNEKLFF. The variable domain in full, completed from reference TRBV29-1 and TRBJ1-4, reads SAVISQKPSRDICQRGTSLTIQCQVDSQVTMMFWYRQQPGQSLTLIATANQGSEATYESGFVIDKFPISRPNLTFSTLTVSNMSPEDSSIYLCSVPGTASTNEKLFFGSGTQLSVL.

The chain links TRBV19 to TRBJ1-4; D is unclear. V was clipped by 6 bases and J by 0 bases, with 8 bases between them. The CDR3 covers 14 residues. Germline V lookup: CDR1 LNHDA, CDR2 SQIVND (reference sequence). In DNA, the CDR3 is TGTGCCAGTAGCGAAACGGCAACTAATGAAAAACTGTTTTTT. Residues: CASSETATNEKLFF. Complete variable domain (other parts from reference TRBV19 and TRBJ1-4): DGGITQSPKYLFRKEGQNVTLSCEQNLNHDAMYWYRQDPGQGLRLIYYSQIVNDFQKGDIAEGYSVSREKKESFPLTVTSAQKNPTAFYLCASSETATNEKLFFGSGTQLSVL.

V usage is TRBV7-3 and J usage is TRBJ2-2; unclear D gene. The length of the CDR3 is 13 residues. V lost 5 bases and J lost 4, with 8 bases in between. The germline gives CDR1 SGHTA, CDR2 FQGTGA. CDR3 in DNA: TGTGCCAGCAGCCTAAGAGGCACCGGGGAGCTGTTTTTT. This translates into CASSLRGTGELFF.

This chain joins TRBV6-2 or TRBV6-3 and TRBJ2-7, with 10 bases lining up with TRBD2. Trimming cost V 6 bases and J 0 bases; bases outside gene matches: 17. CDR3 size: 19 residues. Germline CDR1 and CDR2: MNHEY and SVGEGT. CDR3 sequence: CASSEASGWTSGISYEQYF. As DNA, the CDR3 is TGTGCCAGCAGCGAAGCCTCGGGCTGGACTAGCGGAATCTCCTACGAGCAGTACTTC.

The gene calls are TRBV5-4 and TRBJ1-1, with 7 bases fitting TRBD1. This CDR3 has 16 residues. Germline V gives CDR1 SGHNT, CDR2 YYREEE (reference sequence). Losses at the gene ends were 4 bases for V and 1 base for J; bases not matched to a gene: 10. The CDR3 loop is CASSPPQGTANTEAFF. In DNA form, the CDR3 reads TGTGCCAGCAGCCCACCACAGGGGACGGCGAACACTGAAGCTTTCTTT.

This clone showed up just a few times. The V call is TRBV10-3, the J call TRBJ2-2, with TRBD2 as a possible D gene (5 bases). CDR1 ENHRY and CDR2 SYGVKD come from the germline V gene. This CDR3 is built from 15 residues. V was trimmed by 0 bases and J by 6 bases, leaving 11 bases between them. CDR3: CAISESGQEAGELFF. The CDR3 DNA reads TGTGCCATCAGTGAGTCAGGCCAGGAGGCCGGGGAGCTGTTTTTT.